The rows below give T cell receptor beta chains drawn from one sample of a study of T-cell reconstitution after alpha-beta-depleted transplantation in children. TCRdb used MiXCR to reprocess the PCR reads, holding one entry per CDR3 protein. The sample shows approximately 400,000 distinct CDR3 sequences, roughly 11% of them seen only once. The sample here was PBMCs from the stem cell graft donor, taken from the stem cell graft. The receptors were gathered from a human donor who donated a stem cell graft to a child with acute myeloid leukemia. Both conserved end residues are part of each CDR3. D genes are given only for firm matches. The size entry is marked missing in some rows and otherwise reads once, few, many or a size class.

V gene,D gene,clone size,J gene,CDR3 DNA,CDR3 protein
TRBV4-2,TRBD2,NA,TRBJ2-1,TGTGCCAGCAGTCATCGCGCGCGGGGGGTAGGCTTGGATGAGCAGTTCTTC,CASSHRARGVGLDEQFF
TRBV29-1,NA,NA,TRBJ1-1,TGCAGCGTTGAAAAGTCGACGGATAACACTGAAGCTTTCTTT,CSVEKSTDNTEAFF
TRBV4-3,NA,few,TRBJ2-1,TGCGCCAGCAGCCAAGTATACGCCTTAGCGGACCTCTACAATGAGCAGTTCTTC,CASSQVYALADLYNEQFF
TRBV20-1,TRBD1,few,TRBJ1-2,TGCAGTGCTAGACCTCAATCCACAGGGGGAAAAGGCTACACCTTC,CSARPQSTGGKGYTF
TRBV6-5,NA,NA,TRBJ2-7,TGTGCCAGCAGTTACGCCTGGGACGTAGGATACGAGCAGTACTTC,CASSYAWDVGYEQYF
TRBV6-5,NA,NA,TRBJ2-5,TGTGCCAGCAGTTACTCGGCAGGGGAGTATGAGACCCAGTACTTC,CASSYSAGEYETQYF
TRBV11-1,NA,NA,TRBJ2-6,TGTGCCAGCAGCTTAGCTCGACGCCAGTCTTCTGGGGCCAACGTCCTGACTTTC,CASSLARRQSSGANVLTF
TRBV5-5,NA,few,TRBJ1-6,TGTGCCAGCAGCTTGAACGGGAGATCCTATAATTCACCCCTCCACTTT,CASSLNGRSYNSPLHF
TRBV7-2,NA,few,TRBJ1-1,TGTGCCAGCAGCTCTTGGGGGGGAGCTGCTTTCTTT,CASSSWGGAAFF
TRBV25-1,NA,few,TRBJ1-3,TGTGCCAGCAGTGACTATTCCATCTCTGGAAACACCATATATTTT,CASSDYSISGNTIYF
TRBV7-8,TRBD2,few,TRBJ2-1,TGTGCCAGCAGCTCCGGGACTAGCGGGTTCTATGAGCAGTTCTTC,CASSSGTSGFYEQFF
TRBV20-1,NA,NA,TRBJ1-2,TGCAGTGCTAGAGATCCGTCCACGTATGGCTACACCTTC,CSARDPSTYGYTF
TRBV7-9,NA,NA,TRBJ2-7,TGTGCCAGCAGCCCCCGTCCGGGATACGAGCAGTACTTC,CASSPRPGYEQYF
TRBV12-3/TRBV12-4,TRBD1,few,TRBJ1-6,TGTGCCAGCAGTTTACGGACAGGGGCGTTTTCACCCCTCCACTTT,CASSLRTGAFSPLHF
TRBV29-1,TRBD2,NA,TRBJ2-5,TGCAGCGCCTTAGCGGGTGGGGGGGAGACCCAGTACTTC,CSALAGGGETQYF
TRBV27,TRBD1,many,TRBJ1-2,TGTGCCAGCAGTTCGTCGACAGGGATGGACTATGGCTACACCTTC,CASSSSTGMDYGYTF
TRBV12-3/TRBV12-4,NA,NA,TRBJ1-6,TGTGCCAGCAGTTTGGGAGGGCCTGGTAATTCACCCCTCCACTTT,CASSLGGPGNSPLHF
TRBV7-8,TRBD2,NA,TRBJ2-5,TGTGCCAGCAGCTTATGGTCGGGGGGACTAGCGTTGGAGACCCAGTACTTC,CASSLWSGGLALETQYF
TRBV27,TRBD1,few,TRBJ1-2,TGTGCCAGCAGTTTACGCTTTGGACAGGGGGATTACGGCTACACCTTC,CASSLRFGQGDYGYTF
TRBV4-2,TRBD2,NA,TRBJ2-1,TGTGCCAGCAGCCAAAGGTCTTTGGTACTAGCGGGGGGGCCTCCCTACAATGAGCAGTTCTTC,CASSQRSLVLAGGPPYNEQFF
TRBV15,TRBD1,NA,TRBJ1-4,TGTGCCACGGAAAAGGACAGGGGGGATGAAAAACTGTTTTTT,CATEKDRGDEKLFF
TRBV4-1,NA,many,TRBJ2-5,TGCGCCAGCAGCCAAGTAGGTGCGGGAAGGATTGAGACCCAGTACTTC,CASSQVGAGRIETQYF
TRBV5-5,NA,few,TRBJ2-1,TGTGCCAGCAGCTTGGAAGCTGGCGGAGGGATTGACAATGAGCAGTTCTTC,CASSLEAGGGIDNEQFF
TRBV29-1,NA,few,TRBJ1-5,TGCAGCGTTTCGCGGGGTAGGGGTCAGCCCCAGCATTTT,CSVSRGRGQPQHF
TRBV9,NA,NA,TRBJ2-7,TGTGCCAGCAGCGGCAGCTCCTACGAGCAGTACTTC,CASSGSSYEQYF
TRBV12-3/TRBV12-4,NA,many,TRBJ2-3,TGTGCCAGCAGTTTATTTTGGGGGGGGGCATCATCCAACACAGATACGCAGTATTTT,CASSLFWGGASSNTDTQYF
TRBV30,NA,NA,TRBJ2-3,TGTGCCTGGAGCCTCGAGGGGTTGACAGATACGCAGTATTTT,CAWSLEGLTDTQYF
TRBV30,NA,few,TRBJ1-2,TGTGCCTGGAGCTCCGGGACGGATCATGGCTACACCTTC,CAWSSGTDHGYTF
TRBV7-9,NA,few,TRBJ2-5,TGTGCCAGCAGCAGAGAGGGGGGCACCTTGGGAGAGACCCAGTACTTC,CASSREGGTLGETQYF
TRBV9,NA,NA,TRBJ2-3,TGTGCCAGCAGCGTCTGGCAGTCCCATACGCAGTATTTT,CASSVWQSHTQYF
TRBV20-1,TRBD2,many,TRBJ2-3,TGCAGTGCTAGCGGGGGGGATTTGTCGACAGATACGCAGTATTTT,CSASGGDLSTDTQYF
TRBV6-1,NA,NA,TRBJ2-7,TGTGCCAGCAGTGAGGCAGGGGTATACGAGCAGTACTTC,CASSEAGVYEQYF
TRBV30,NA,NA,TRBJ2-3,TGTGCCTGGAAAACCACCGCCACAGATACGCAGTATTTT,CAWKTTATDTQYF
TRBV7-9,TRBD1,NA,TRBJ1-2,TGTGCCAGCACCTTGACAGGGGGCCATGGCTACACCTTC,CASTLTGGHGYTF
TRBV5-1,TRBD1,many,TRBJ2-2,TGCGCCAGCAGCTTGGGGACAGGGACCGGGGAGCTGTTTTTT,CASSLGTGTGELFF
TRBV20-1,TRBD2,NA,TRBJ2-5,TGCAGTGCTAGTCCCCTACCCCTAGCGGGAGGGCGAGAGACCCAGTACTTC,CSASPLPLAGGRETQYF
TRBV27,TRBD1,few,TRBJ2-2,TGTGCCAGCAGTTTACTCCGGACAGGGGCGCCCGGGGAGCTGTTTTTT,CASSLLRTGAPGELFF
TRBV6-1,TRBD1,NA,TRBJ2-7,TGTGCCAGCTCCCGGACAGGGGTCGACGAGCAGTACTTC,CASSRTGVDEQYF
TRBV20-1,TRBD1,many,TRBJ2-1,TGCAGTGCTAGAGATCCGGGACAGGGGGACTACAATGAGCAGTTCTTC,CSARDPGQGDYNEQFF
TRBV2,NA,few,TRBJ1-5,TGTGCCAGCCGGGAGACTCTCCTTTGGGCCCAGCATTTT,CASRETLLWAQHF
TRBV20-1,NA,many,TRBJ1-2,TGCAGTGCTAGATCTCCGGTCAGCCAGGGCTACACCTTC,CSARSPVSQGYTF
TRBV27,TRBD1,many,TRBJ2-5,TGTGCCAGCAGTACCCCGGACAGGGGGCAAGAGACCCAGTACTTC,CASSTPDRGQETQYF
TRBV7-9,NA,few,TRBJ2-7,TGTGCCAGCAGCTCCCCCAAGCAGGGTTTCTACGAGCAGTACTTC,CASSSPKQGFYEQYF
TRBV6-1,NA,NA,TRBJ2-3,TGTGCCAGCATCAGGGACGGCACAGATACGCAGTATTTT,CASIRDGTDTQYF
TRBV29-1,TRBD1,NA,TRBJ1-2,TGCAGCGTGGACACAGGGGTCTATGGCTACACCTTC,CSVDTGVYGYTF
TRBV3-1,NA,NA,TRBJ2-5,TGTGCCAGCAGCCAAGACGGGGACCAAGAGACCCAGTACTTC,CASSQDGDQETQYF
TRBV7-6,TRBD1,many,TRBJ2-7,TGTGCCAGCAGCCCCGCTGGACAGGGGGCATACGAGCAGTACTTC,CASSPAGQGAYEQYF
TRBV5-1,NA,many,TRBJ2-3,TGCGCCAGCAGCCCGACTAGTGGTACAGATACGCAGTATTTT,CASSPTSGTDTQYF
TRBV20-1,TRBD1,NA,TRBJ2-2,TGCAGTGCTAGCCAGGGGGCGATGAACACCGGGGAGCTGTTTTTT,CSASQGAMNTGELFF
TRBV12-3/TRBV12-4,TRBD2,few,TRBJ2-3,TGTGCCAGCAGTTTTTCGCTAGCGGGGGGGCGGACAGATACGCAGTATTTT,CASSFSLAGGRTDTQYF
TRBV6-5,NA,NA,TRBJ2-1,TGTGCCAGCATCAAAGGGATAACTTGGGATGAGCAGTTCTTC,CASIKGITWDEQFF
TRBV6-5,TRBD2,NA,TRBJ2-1,TGTGCCAGCAGTTACCGGGGGGTTCATGAGCAGTTCTTC,CASSYRGVHEQFF
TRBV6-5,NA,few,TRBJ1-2,TGTGCCAGCAGCCCGGTGGGGAAATCCTATGGCTACACCTTC,CASSPVGKSYGYTF
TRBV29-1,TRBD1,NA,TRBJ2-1,TGCAGCGTGGACAGGTACAATGAGCAGTTCTTC,CSVDRYNEQFF
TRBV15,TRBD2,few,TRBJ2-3,TGTGCCACCAGCGGAGGGACTAGCGGGAGGGATACGCAGTATTTT,CATSGGTSGRDTQYF
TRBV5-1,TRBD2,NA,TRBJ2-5,TGCGCCAGCAGCCCCCCCGGGACTAGCGGGAGAATTAGGTTGGAGACCCAGTACTTC,CASSPPGTSGRIRLETQYF
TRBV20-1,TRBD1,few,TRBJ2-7,TGCAGTGCTCCAAAACAGGGGACGGAGTACTTC,CSAPKQGTEYF
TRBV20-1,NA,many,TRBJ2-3,TGCAGTGCCACCGGAGCCATGCTGGGCACAGATACGCAGTATTTT,CSATGAMLGTDTQYF
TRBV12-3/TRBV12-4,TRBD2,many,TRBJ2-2,TGTGCCAGCAGTCGGACTAGCGGGAGCACCGGGGAGCTGTTTTTT,CASSRTSGSTGELFF
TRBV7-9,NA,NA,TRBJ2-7,TGTGCCAGCAGCTTAGAGGGATTCAGCTCCTACGAGCAGTACTTC,CASSLEGFSSYEQYF